This T cell receptor (beta chain) was retrieved from a study of blood T cells in healthy people across ages. Findings and caveats of the study: More naive CD4+ cells and higher diversity were found in long-lived than in aged donors.

To note about this clonotype: No antigen is known for it.

Peripheral blood was drawn, around 9.3 milliliters per donor. PCR was performed a second time for 7 to 11 cycles using a sample-barcoded 5' primer and a J-beta primer mix. MiXCR, run by TCRdb on the 5' RACE reads, gives a single entry per CDR3 protein. The sample includes 780,000 or so distinct CDR3 sequences, 45% to 70% of them seen just once. The sequencing input was blood. This receptor was obtained from a man aged 40-55 years in good health.

The CDR3 DNA reads as TGTGCCAGCAGTCCCCGGGTACTAGCGGGGAGAGAGACCCAGTACTTC. Residues: CASSPRVLAGRETQYF. This chain connects TRBV25-1 to TRBJ2-5, with 10 bases that match TRBD2. V gave up 5 bases and J gave up 4 bases; unmatched junction bases: 10. The CDR3 loop spans 16 amino acids. Germline V CDR1 and CDR2: MGHDK, SYGVNS.